The T cell receptor beta chain under discussion was sequenced for a study of blood T cell repertoires in COVID-19. Study details: T cells, B-cell-depleted T cells, or PBMCs supplied cDNA or gDNA.

The table came from immunoSEQ multiplex PCR; TCRdb's copy has only in-frame clones and leaves some out. The table lists approximately 230,000 clones, around 88% of them singletons, with approximately 14% in the top ten. The study recruited people aged about 18 to 89 years across some 23 US areas. Participants were placed into cohorts based on the clinical history they reported. This CDR3 is built from 15 residues. V lost 6 bases to trimming and J lost 3 bases; unmatched junction nucleotides: 12. Per the germline V gene, CDR1 is SQVTM and CDR2 is ANQGSEA. V gene TRBV29-1 combines with J gene TRBJ2-7; 9 nucleotides match TRBD1. What was sequenced was PBMCs or T cells enriched from blood (not recorded which). This receptor was obtained from a woman in her forties or fifties with acute COVID-19. The CDR3 is CSVLRGDRAFYEQYF. In nucleotides, the CDR3 is TGCAGCGTCCTCAGGGGGGACAGGGCCTTCTACGAGCAGTACTTC.